This TCR beta chain was documented in a study of T-cell reconstitution after alpha-beta-depleted transplantation in children. Worth noting for this clonotype: What it recognizes is unknown.

The library targeted TCRbeta and was prepared with unique molecular identifiers. One entry per CDR3 protein, called by TCRdb with MiXCR from the PCR reads. The sample consists of a few hundred thousand distinct CDR3 sequences, 20% to 30% of them appearing once. Overall study findings and caveats: At one year after transplant, newly produced T cells mostly accounted for T-cell counts and diversity. Expanded graft clones numbering several hundred reportedly gave rise to alpha-beta T cells about two months after transplant.

Trimming cost V 0 bases and J 2 bases, with 9 bases left between them. Per the germline V gene, CDR1 is SGHRS and CDR2 is YFSETQ. The CDR3 runs 14 residues. The chain recombines TRBV5-1 with TRBJ2-7; D remains unclear. The input for sequencing was PBMCs, taken before TCRalphabeta/CD19-depleted stem cell transplant. The source is a boy under two years old with Wiskott-Aldrich syndrome, due to receive a stem cell transplant. CDR3 sequence reads: CASSLGPVPYEQYF. CDR3 DNA sequence: TGCGCCAGCAGCTTGGGGCCAGTTCCCTACGAGCAGTACTTC.